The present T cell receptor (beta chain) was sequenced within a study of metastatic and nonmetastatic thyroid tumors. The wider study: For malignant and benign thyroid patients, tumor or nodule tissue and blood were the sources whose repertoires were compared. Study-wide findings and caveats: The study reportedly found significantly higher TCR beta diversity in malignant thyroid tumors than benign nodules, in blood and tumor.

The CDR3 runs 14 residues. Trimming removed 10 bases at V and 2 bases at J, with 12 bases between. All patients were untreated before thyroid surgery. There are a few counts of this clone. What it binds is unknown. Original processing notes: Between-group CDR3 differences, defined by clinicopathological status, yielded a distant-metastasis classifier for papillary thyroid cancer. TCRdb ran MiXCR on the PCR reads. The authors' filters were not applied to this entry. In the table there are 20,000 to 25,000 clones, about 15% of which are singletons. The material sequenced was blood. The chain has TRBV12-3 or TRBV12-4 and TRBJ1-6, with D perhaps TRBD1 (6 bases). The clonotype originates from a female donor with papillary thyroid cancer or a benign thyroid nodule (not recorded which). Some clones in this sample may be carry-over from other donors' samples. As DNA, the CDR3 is TGTGCCAACAGGGACGCAGCCTATAATTCACCCCTCCACTTT. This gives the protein CANRDAAYNSPLHF.